The TCR beta chain under discussion was sequenced for a study of blood T cell repertoires in COVID-19 (dated by TCRdb to 2020 to 2022). About the full investigation: Samples covering the acute and convalescent phases of COVID-19 were provided by collaborators in the United States, Italy and Spain. The dataset comprised deeply sampled blood TCRbeta repertoires from subjects exposed to, actively infected with, or recovered from COVID-19. Sample metadata almost always included a de-identified subject ID, COVID-19 status, age in years and sex. The material from the prospective study consisted of cDNA or gDNA derived from T cells, B-cell-depleted T cells, or PBMCs. Samples came from the ongoing ImmuneRACE study (first 160 participants) plus 1,254 subjects from 6 global collaborators. Where available, HLA class I and class II types were taken from metadata supplied by the sample provider and were not determined by assay-based typing. The repertoires were released in a freely available public database intended as a resource for research on the immune response to SARS-CoV-2.

The collaborating institutions used their own protocols to collect whole blood in K2EDTA tubes. Collaborator samples were shipped for TCRbeta analysis as frozen whole blood, isolated PBMCs, or DNA extracted from either sample type. TCRbeta CDR3 regions were amplified from genomic DNA by means of the immunoSEQ Assay, a bias-controlled multiplex PCR. The original methods were these. Within the assay, amplification of reference gene primers was used to estimate how many nucleated cells each sample contained. Sequence reads were collapsed and filtered to measure the absolute abundance of every unique TCRbeta CDR3 rearrangement. For each sample, productive Simpson clonality was calculated as the square root of Simpson's diversity index across productive rearrangements. TCRdb carries this immuneACCESS record with in-frame sequences only. Its versions omit some clonotypes, under half of them owing to an unresolved V gene in the studies checked, with the rest unexplained. That table furnishes V, J and clone size, whereas the DNA furnished D and trimming. For this sample there are some 190,000 clones; more than 75% appear just once. The ten largest clones add up to about 4.4% of the sample.

The germline V end is reduced by 6 bases and the J end by 3 bases; junction bases left unmatched: 0. The CDR3 covers 12 residues, taking in both the cysteine and the phenylalanine. Of the read, only the CDR3 DNA is kept; its 36 bases are in frame from base 1. Taken from the germline V gene, the CDR1 and CDR2 loops are MNHEY and SVGEGT. The paper as a whole reports these results and caveats: How much clinical and demographic metadata was included differed by source and by participant, and the metadata was provided uncurated.

Note on this clone: Its binding antigen is unknown. There are no base qualities to consult, and no much larger clone falls within one base.

Sequenced: peripheral blood. The receptor was isolated from a human donor in a cohort sampled during active COVID-19. Recombination linked TRBV6-2 or TRBV6-3 to TRBJ2-3; TRBD2 matches 7 bases in the middle. CDR3 reads: CASSGGTDTQYF. The nucleotide sequence reads TGTGCCAGCAGCGGGGGGACAGATACGCAGTATTTT.